This note documents a single T cell receptor (beta chain) sequence. Sequence at one end of the junction differs from germline and may be a read error. This entry comes from a study of T cell changes during pregnancy in multiple sclerosis. Profiled with immunoSEQ multiplex PCR; TCRdb holds only in-frame clones, not every one. The data contain approximately 50,000 clones, roughly nine tenths of them singletons. The germline V gene has CDR1 SSHAT and CDR2 FNYEAQ (reference sequence). The CDR3 length is 17 residues. The specimen comprised CD8+ T cells from peripheral blood mononuclear cells, sampled after pregnancy. The gene calls are TRBV7-7 and TRBJ2-1, with 7 bases that match TRBD2. This clonotype was sampled from a female donor with multiple sclerosis, enrolled in a pregnancy study. Here the CDR3 reads CASSLAWAGDSYNEQFF. In nucleotides, the CDR3 is TGTGCTAGCAGCTTAGCTTGGGCGGGGGATAGCTACAATGAGCAGTTCTTC.